Sequencing of this T cell receptor beta chain was carried out in a study of T-cell reconstitution after alpha-beta-depleted transplantation in children. Unique molecular identifiers tagged the TCRbeta library. From the PCR reads, TCRdb called clonotypes with MiXCR, one entry per CDR3 protein. The table shows fewer than 350,000 distinct CDR3 sequences, with about a tenth occurring only once. V lost 7 bases to trimming and J lost 1 base, with 15 bases between them. The CDR3 sequence is 15 residues long. This clonotype was counted ten times or more. The chain has TRBV12-3 or TRBV12-4 and TRBJ2-3, with D perhaps assigned TRBD1 or TRBD2 (5 bases each). Here the sequenced sample was PBMCs, taken before TCRalphabeta/CD19-depleted stem cell transplant. The sequence was collected from a boy younger than two with acute myeloid leukemia, due to receive a stem cell transplant. For the CDR3, the DNA is TGTGCCAGCAACCAACCGGGACGCGGCACAGATACGCAGTATTTT. Translation gives CASNQPGRGTDTQYF.